Listed below are T cell receptor beta chains from one sample, sequenced in a study of cytomegalovirus exposure and HLA in healthy donors. Sequenced by immunoSEQ multiplex PCR; TCRdb stores in-frame clones only, minus some. The sample lists about 170,000 clones, 80% to 90% seen once, with approximately 0.8% in the top ten. Sequencing used PBMCs. The receptors shown here come from a woman aged 18-29 years in good health and CMV-seronegative. Each CDR3 is given with its conserved first and last residue. A D gene is named only where the DNA matches it firmly. Where a row states a size, it is once, few, many or the class of an expanded clone; other rows omit it.

TRBJ2-6 - once 16 TRBV2 TGTGCCAGCAAATCACAGGCCTTCTCTGGGGCCAACGTCCTGACTTTC CASKSQAFSGANVLTF
TRBJ2-7 TRBD2 - 16 TRBV7-2 TGTGCCAGCAGCTCCAGACTAGCGGGAGGGTCCTACGAGCAGTACTTC CASSSRLAGGSYEQYF
TRBJ2-1 - - 16 TRBV6-1 TGTGCCAGCAGTGAAGCGGAGGCCTCCTTGTACAATGAGCAGTTCTTC CASSEAEASLYNEQFF
TRBJ1-2 - - 16 TRBV19 TGTGCCAGTAGTCCAGCCGACAGGAAGGACGACTATGGCTACACCTTC CASSPADRKDDYGYTF
TRBJ1-4 TRBD1 once 14 TRBV27 TGTGCCAGCTCGGATAGACAGGGTTTGGGGAAACTGTTTTTT CASSDRQGLGKLFF
TRBJ2-7 - - 14 TRBV6-5 TGTGCCAGCAGTTACTCTAGTCAGGGGTACGAGCAGTACTTC CASSYSSQGYEQYF
TRBJ2-7 - - 14 TRBV7-8 TGTGCCAGCAGGCGACAGCCAGAATCCTACGAGCAGTACTTC CASRRQPESYEQYF
TRBJ1-4 - - 17 TRBV5-1 TGCGCCAGCAGCTTGGCCCAGGCTCCCGCGACGCCGAAGAAACTGTTTTTT CASSLAQAPATPKKLFF
TRBJ2-1 TRBD2 - 15 TRBV5-4 TGTGCCAGCAGCCCCGAGCGGGAGCCAGGCCATGAGCAGTTCTTC CASSPEREPGHEQFF
TRBJ2-3 TRBD2 few 16 TRBV5-8 TGTGCCAGCAGAGCGGGAGAATTTAGTAGAACAGATACGCAGTATTTT CASRAGEFSRTDTQYF
TRBJ1-5 TRBD1 - 15 TRBV6-1 TGTGCCAGCAGTTTGGGACAGGGCGAGCATCAGCCCCAGCATTTT CASSLGQGEHQPQHF
TRBJ2-5 - - 17 TRBV9 TGTGCCAGCAGCGTAAGTTTGACAAAAGGAGGCCAAGAGACCCAGTACTTC CASSVSLTKGGQETQYF
TRBJ2-2 - - 14 TRBV30 TGTGCCTGGAAGGGGTCGTCGAACACCGGGGAGCTGTTTTTT CAWKGSSNTGELFF
TRBJ2-3 - - 16 TRBV25-1 TGTGCCAGCAGTGAATCGGAGGGAGCCGGCACAGATACGCAGTATTTT CASSESEGAGTDTQYF
TRBJ2-7 - - 15 TRBV28 TGTGCCAGCAGTTTTGGTCCGGGGAGCTCCTACGAGCAGTACTTC CASSFGPGSSYEQYF
TRBJ2-7 TRBD1 - 14 TRBV6-5 TGTGCCAGCAGTTACGCGGACAGGGAGTACGAGCAGTACTTC CASSYADREYEQYF
TRBJ2-5 TRBD2 once 17 TRBV5-1 TGCGCCAGCAGCTCCTGGGGAGGGACCTCGGGCGGGGAGACCCAGTACTTC CASSSWGGTSGGETQYF
TRBJ2-1 TRBD2 - 15 TRBV28 TGTGCCAGCAGTTTAAGCCTAGCGGGAAGTCGTGAGCAGTTCTTC CASSLSLAGSREQFF
TRBJ1-6 TRBD1 - 15 TRBV2 TGTGCCAGCAGAGACCACAGGGGGGTAGGGTCACCCCTCCACTTT CASRDHRGVGSPLHF
TRBJ2-7 TRBD1 - 15 TRBV27 TGTGCCAGCAGTCCACCGGGACAGTTATATTCCGAGCAGTACTTC CASSPPGQLYSEQYF
TRBJ2-1 TRBD2 few 21 TRBV4-1 TGCGCCAGCAGCCAAGAGGTTCCTAGCGGGACTACCAAGGGAACCTACAATGAGCAGTTCTTC CASSQEVPSGTTKGTYNEQFF
TRBJ1-1 - - 14 TRBV14 TGTGCCAGCAGCCAAGCGCAGATGAACACTGAAGCTTTCTTT CASSQAQMNTEAFF
TRBJ2-3 - - 15 TRBV6-6 TGTGCCAGCAGTTACTCGTGGACAGTGAAGGATACGCAGTATTTT CASSYSWTVKDTQYF
TRBJ2-2 - - 15 TRBV7-2 TGTGCCAGCAGCGCAACAGGGTTAGGGGGCGGGGAGCTGTTTTTT CASSATGLGGGELFF
TRBJ2-7 TRBD2 - 17 TRBV28 TGTGCCAGCAGTTTATCGGCTAGCGGTCAGCCAACCTACGAGCAGTACTTC CASSLSASGQPTYEQYF
TRBJ2-3 TRBD1 once 14 TRBV5-6 TGTGCCAGCGACCGGGACAGCCGCACAGATACGCAGTATTTT CASDRDSRTDTQYF
TRBJ2-1 - - 13 TRBV2 TGTGCCAGCAGTGCGGGGGGCGGCGATGAGCAGTTCTTC CASSAGGGDEQFF
TRBJ2-7 - - 12 TRBV5-6 TGTGCCAGCAGCTGGGGGCGCTACGAGCAGTACTTC CASSWGRYEQYF
TRBJ1-5 - few 12 TRBV27 TGTGCCACCCACAGGGGCAATCAGCCCCAGCATTTT CATHRGNQPQHF
TRBJ1-4 - - 15 TRBV4-3 TGCGCCAGCAGCCAAGAGAAAGCCAGGGGTGAAAAACTGTTTTTT CASSQEKARGEKLFF
TRBJ2-3 - - 15 TRBV25-1 TGTGCCAGCAGTGTAAGCGGATACCGCACAGATACGCAGTATTTT CASSVSGYRTDTQYF
TRBJ1-3 - - 16 TRBV28 TGTGCCAGCAGCACACCAAAGACAGGATCTGGAAACACCATATATTTT CASSTPKTGSGNTIYF
TRBJ2-7 - - 12 TRBV7-6 TGTGCCAGCAGCTCAGACAGCGTCGAGCAGTACTTC CASSSDSVEQYF
TRBJ1-5 - - 14 TRBV7-9 TGTGCCAGCAGCTTAATGACAGACAATCAGCCCCAGCATTTT CASSLMTDNQPQHF
TRBJ1-1 TRBD1 - 16 TRBV6-5 TGTGCCAGCAGTTACTCCCTAAATCCGGGACAGGGGGCGGACGACTTT CASSYSLNPGQGADDF
TRBJ1-3 TRBD1 - 14 TRBV19 TGTGCCTGCACGGTGACAGGGGCTGGAAACACCATATATTTT CACTVTGAGNTIYF
TRBJ2-7 - few 13 TRBV9 TGTGCCAGCAGCCCCGCGGGACCCTACGAGCAGTACTTC CASSPAGPYEQYF
TRBJ2-3 TRBD2 few 17 TRBV7-7 TGTGCTAGCAGCTTAGGGGCTAGCGGGAGCGGGACAGATACGCAGTATTTT CASSLGASGSGTDTQYF
TRBJ2-5 - - 13 TRBV5-5 TGTGCCAGCAGCTTTAGGACAGAAGAGACCCAGTACTTC CASSFRTEETQYF
TRBJ2-1 TRBD2 - 15 TRBV7-6 TGTGCCAGCAGCTGGGGGGACTACTCCTACAATGAGCAGTTCTTC CASSWGDYSYNEQFF
TRBJ1-2 TRBD1 - 13 TRBV19 TGTGCCAGTAACAGGGGAAGCAACTATGGCTACACCTTC CASNRGSNYGYTF
TRBJ1-2 - - 9 TRBV20-1 TGCAGTGCTAGAGATATCCCCACCTTC CSARDIPTF
TRBJ2-5 - - 13 TRBV2 TGTGCCACGTCAGGTACGAACCAAGAGACCCAGTACTTC CATSGTNQETQYF
TRBJ2-7 TRBD2 - 15 TRBV19 TGTGCCAGTAGTCTGACTAGCGGCAGCTCCTACGAGCAGTACTTC CASSLTSGSSYEQYF
TRBJ1-5 - - 15 TRBV6-5 TGTGCCAGCAGTTACTCCTTACAGGGAAATCAGCCCCAGCATTTT CASSYSLQGNQPQHF
TRBJ2-3 TRBD1 once 17 TRBV5-1 TGCGCCAGCAGCTTGACTAGGACAGGGGAGAGGACAGATACGCAGTATTTT CASSLTRTGERTDTQYF
TRBJ1-2 TRBD1 - 12 TRBV27 TGTGCCAGCAGTGCACAGGGGTATGGCTACACCTTC CASSAQGYGYTF
TRBJ2-1 TRBD2 few 15 TRBV7-2 TGTGCCAGCAGCCTTGGGGGGGACCGGTACAATGAGCAGTTCTTC CASSLGGDRYNEQFF
TRBJ1-2 - - 14 TRBV6-1 TGTGCCAGCAGTGAAGGGGTTGGGACAAGGGGCTACACCTTC CASSEGVGTRGYTF
TRBJ2-7 - once 15 TRBV10-3 TGTGCCGCCAGGGCCGCTAGTCTTCTCTCCTACGAGCAGTACTTC CAARAASLLSYEQYF
TRBJ1-2 - - 12 TRBV27 TGTGCCAGCAAGGACACTTACTATGGCTACACCTTC CASKDTYYGYTF
TRBJ2-7 TRBD1 - 15 TRBV29-1 TGCAGCGTTGGAATCCTGGGACAGGTAGGCTACGAGCAGTACTTC CSVGILGQVGYEQYF
TRBJ2-7 - - 12 TRBV10-3 TGTGCCATCAGCGGCACAGGGTCTTCTAAGTACTTC CAISGTGSSKYF
TRBJ1-5 TRBD1 - 15 TRBV15 TGTGCCACCAGCAGGGGGGACAGGGTCAATCAGCCCCAGCATTTT CATSRGDRVNQPQHF
TRBJ1-2 - once 13 TRBV7-2 TGTGCCAGCAGCCCCCAAACTAACTATGGCTACACCTTC CASSPQTNYGYTF
TRBJ1-2 - - 12 TRBV28 TGTGCCAGCACCTTACCGGGATGGGGCTACACCTTC CASTLPGWGYTF
TRBJ2-7 TRBD1 - 12 TRBV29-1 TGCTCCGGGGGACAGGGCAACTACGAGCAGTACTTC CSGGQGNYEQYF
TRBJ2-3 TRBD2 once 18 TRBV28 TGTGCCAGCACCGGACTAGGACTAGCGGGAGGTAACACAGATACGCAGTATTTT CASTGLGLAGGNTDTQYF